A single sample gave rise to the 32 T cell receptor beta chains below, sequenced in a study of response to subunit inactivated influenza vaccine. TCRdb redid the calling of the RT-PCR reads with MiXCR, one entry per CDR3 protein. The sample has 150,000 to 200,000 distinct CDR3 sequences, around 12% seen once; the top ten hold around 28%. Separately, the same data were catalogued under a study of T cells expressing NK-cell markers. That source adds: Libraries used 5'RACE template switching adding universal primer site and UMIs.

Here the sequenced sample was CD8+ T cells sorted from PBMCs, taken 11 to 12 days after vaccination. These receptors were taken from a man aged 45 to 65 who received an inactivated influenza vaccine.

There are a few counts of this clonotype. CDR3 protein: CASSHLGVAGTGELFF. The CDR3 DNA is TGTGCCAGCAGCCACCTGGGGGTAGCTGGCACCGGGGAGCTGTTTTTT. V gene TRBV7-9 combines with J gene TRBJ2-2; D assignment may be TRBD1 or TRBD2 (5 bases each). Trimming cost V 5 bases and J 4 bases, with 17 bases left between them. Per the germline V gene, CDR1 is SEHNR and CDR2 is FQNEAQ (reference sequence). The CDR3 contains 16 residues.

The chain recombines TRBV6-2 or TRBV6-3 with TRBJ2-7; D ambiguous. Deletions cut 0 bases from V and 6 bases from J, with 6 bases between. Germline values: CDR1 MNHEY, CDR2 SVGEGT. This CDR3 has 12 amino acids. The CDR3 region has the DNA TGTGCCAGCAGTTACTCCGGAACCGAGCAGTACTTC. Translation gives CASSYSGTEQYF.

This chain links TRBV4-2 with TRBJ2-7; maybe TRBD1 (6 bases). This CDR3 has 15 residues. Germline V gene sequence: CDR1 LGHNA, CDR2 YNFKEQ. V lost 0 bases to trimming and J lost 3 bases, with 12 bases between them. The chain's CDR3 is CASSQDRTAFYEQYF. CDR3 DNA: TGTGCCAGCAGCCAAGATCGGACAGCCTTCTACGAGCAGTACTTC.

The rearrangement joins TRBV15 to TRBJ2-3; the D gene could be TRBD1 or TRBD2 (6 bases each). The CDR3 totals 13 residues. The ends were cut back, 4 bases at V and 5 bases at J, with 10 bases in the middle. The germline gives CDR1 LNHNV, CDR2 YYDKDF (reference sequence). For the CDR3, the DNA is TGTGCCACCAGCACGGGGGCGAAAGATACGCAGTATTTT. Translated, it gives CATSTGAKDTQYF.

This clonotype was counted between two and nine times. The chain joins TRBV5-1 to TRBJ2-1; D might be TRBD1 (6 bases). The CDR3 loop spans 17 amino acids. CDR1 SGHRS and CDR2 YFSETQ come from the germline V gene. V was trimmed by 0 bases and J by 4 bases, leaving 17 bases between them. CDR3 protein: CASSLVLLDRSYNEQFF. The CDR3 DNA reads as TGCGCCAGCAGCTTGGTCCTACTAGACAGGTCTTACAATGAGCAGTTCTTC. The full variable domain, rest sourced from reference TRBV5-1 and TRBJ2-1, is KAGVTQTPRYLIKTRGQQVTLSCSPISGHRSVSWYQQTPGQGLQFLFEYFSETQRNKGNFPGRFSGRQFSNSRSEMNVSTLELGDSALYLCASSLVLLDRSYNEQFFGPGTRLTVL.

V usage is TRBV2 and J usage is TRBJ2-5, with no clear D. The V end lost 3 bases, the J end lost 3 bases, and 14 bases lay between the germline ends. CDR1 SNHLY and CDR2 FYNNEI come from the germline V gene. The CDR3 loop spans 15 amino acids. CDR3 region: CASSDPESLEETQYF. The CDR3, as DNA: TGTGCCAGCAGTGATCCTGAAAGTTTGGAAGAGACCCAGTACTTC.

The chain is built from TRBV20-1 and TRBJ2-3; maybe TRBD2 (5 bases). Germline V gene lookup returns CDR1 DFQATT and CDR2 SNEGSKA (reference sequence). The CDR3 is made up of 16 amino acids. The V end was cut by 5 bases, the J end by 4 bases, with 22 bases between. In nucleotides, the CDR3 is TGCAGTGCTGACGCGGCGGGCCTCCCTGGCCCAGATACGCAGTATTTT. It translates to CSADAAGLPGPDTQYF.

The chain couples TRBV19 to TRBJ1-1, with 8 bases matching TRBD1. V shed 6 bases and J 4 bases; nucleotides not matched to a gene: 7. CDR3 length: 14 amino acids. From germline, CDR1 is LNHDA and CDR2 SQIVND (reference sequence). This chain's CDR3 is CASRPQGEATEAFF. The CDR3 coding sequence is TGTGCCAGTAGGCCACAGGGGGAGGCCACTGAAGCTTTCTTT. The full variable domain, its missing parts supplied by reference TRBV19 and TRBJ1-1, is DGGITQSPKYLFRKEGQNVTLSCEQNLNHDAMYWYRQDPGQGLRLIYYSQIVNDFQKGDIAEGYSVSREKKESFPLTVTSAQKNPTAFYLCASRPQGEATEAFFGQGTRLTVV.

V and J are TRBV4-1 and TRBJ1-2; D call uncertain. CDR1 is MGHRA and CDR2 is YSYEKL in the germline V gene. The CDR3 is 14 residues long. Trimming left V 0 bases short and J 2 bases short, with 7 bases between. The CDR3 DNA is TGCGCCAGCAGCCAAGATCCCGCGAACTATGGCTACACCTTC. Translated: CASSQDPANYGYTF.

V usage is TRBV28 and J usage is TRBJ2-7, with TRBD1 as a possible D gene (6 bases). Germline V gene data show CDR1 as MDHEN and CDR2 as SYDVKM. The CDR3 consists of 16 residues. V was cut by 3 bases and J by 3 bases, with 18 bases left in between. The CDR3 spells CASSFTIQGPYYEQYF. CDR3 DNA: TGTGCCAGCAGTTTTACCATACAGGGTCCCTACTACGAGCAGTACTTC.

The rearrangement joins TRBV7-2 to TRBJ2-2; the D is unclear. The CDR3 has 13 amino acids. Germline V gives CDR1 SGHTA, CDR2 FQGNSA. V dropped 6 bases and J dropped 4 bases, with 9 bases sitting between them. Written as DNA, the CDR3 is TGTGCCAGCAGTCAGAAAAGCACCGGGGAGCTGTTTTTT. Its translation: CASSQKSTGELFF.

This clonotype was observed a handful of times. The chain joins TRBV5-6 to TRBJ1-2; D call uncertain. Trimming stripped 0 bases from V and 3 bases from J, with 12 bases between. Germline V gives CDR1 SGHDT, CDR2 YYEEEE. The CDR3 totals 15 residues. CDR3 sequence: CASSLGVTDYYGYTF. In DNA form, the CDR3 reads TGTGCCAGCAGCTTGGGAGTGACCGACTACTATGGCTACACCTTC.

The V gene is TRBV2, the J gene TRBJ2-2, with D tentatively TRBD1 or TRBD2 (5 bases each). Germline V gives CDR1 SNHLY, CDR2 FYNNEI. Trimming took 2 bases from V and 5 from J, leaving 18 bases between them. The CDR3 length is 17 residues. The CDR3 reads CASSESGRLGTTGELFF. The CDR3 region has the DNA TGTGCCAGCAGTGAATCGGGGCGGCTGGGAACGACCGGGGAGCTGTTTTTT. Supplemented by reference TRBV2 and TRBJ2-2, the full variable domain reads EPEVTQTPSHQVTQMGQEVILRCVPISNHLYFYWYRQILGQKVEFLVSFYNNEISEKSEIFDDQFSVERPDGSNFTLKIRSTKLEDSAMYFCASSESGRLGTTGELFFGEGSRLTVL.

At least ten counts were recorded for this clonotype. The chain is built from TRBV29-1 and TRBJ2-1; 7 bases align to TRBD2. The ends lost 3 bases at V and 0 bases at J; junction bases unmatched: 5. The CDR3 loop spans 15 amino acids. The V gene's germline CDR1 is SQVTM and CDR2 ANQGSEA. The CDR3 here is CSVDSASGSYNEQFF. The CDR3 coding sequence is TGCAGCGTTGACTCGGCTAGCGGCTCCTACAATGAGCAGTTCTTC.

This clonotype was counted between two and nine times. This chain joins TRBV6-2 or TRBV6-3 and TRBJ2-7; D might be TRBD1 or TRBD2, each matching 6 bases. This CDR3 region has 12 residues. Trimming took off 3 bases at V and 6 bases at J, with 9 bases between the two ends. Germline values: CDR1 MNHEY, CDR2 SVGEGT. The CDR3 loop is CASSYWGAEQYF. CDR3 nucleotides: TGTGCCAGCAGTTATTGGGGGGCCGAGCAGTACTTC.

The chain uses TRBV7-4 and TRBJ2-4; unclear D gene. V dropped 5 bases and J dropped 0 bases, with 11 bases sitting between them. The germline V gene has CDR1 SGHVT and CDR2 SQSDAQ. The CDR3 runs 15 residues. CDR3 nucleotide sequence: TGTGCCAGCAGCCGCGCTCTAATAGCCAAAAACATTCAGTACTTC. It yields the protein CASSRALIAKNIQYF. The entire variable domain, with the rest obtained from reference TRBV7-4 and TRBJ2-4, is as follows: GAGVSQSPRYKVAKRGRDVALRCDSISGHVTLYWYRQTLGQGSEVLTYSQSDAQRDKSGRPSGRFSAERPERSVSTLKIQRTEQGDSAVYLCASSRALIAKNIQYFGAGTRLSVL.

V usage is TRBV2 and J usage is TRBJ2-7; 7 bases are shared with TRBD1. The CDR3 runs 14 residues. J lost 2 bases, V lost 4 bases, and 5 bases had no gene match. In germline, CDR1 is SNHLY, CDR2 FYNNEI. CDR3 sequence reads: CASSGLGQAYEQYF. The CDR3 nucleotides read TGTGCCAGCAGTGGGTTAGGACAGGCCTACGAGCAGTACTTC.

This clonotype was seen a handful of times. The chain combines TRBV9 with TRBJ2-3; 10 positions match TRBD2. The CDR3 spans 15 residues. The trim removed 4 bases at V and 4 bases at J, leaving 6 bases unmatched. The germline V gene has CDR1 SGDLS and CDR2 YYNGEE. CDR3 amino acids: CASSPPSGRPDTQYF. CDR3 coding DNA: TGTGCCAGCAGCCCTCCTAGCGGGAGACCAGATACGCAGTATTTT. The full variable domain, its missing parts supplied by reference TRBV9 and TRBJ2-3, is DSGVTQTPKHLITATGQRVTLRCSPRSGDLSVYWYQQSLDQGLQFLIQYYNGEERAKGNILERFSAQQFPDLHSELNLSSLELGDSALYFCASSPPSGRPDTQYFGPGTRLTVL.

The J gene is TRBJ1-5, the V gene TRBV15, with D possibly being TRBD1 (6 bases). Germline V gene data show CDR1 as LNHNV and CDR2 as YYDKDF (reference sequence). V shed 0 bases and J shed 1 base, with 10 bases lying between them. The CDR3 loop spans 16 amino acids. The CDR3 sequence is CATSRDQGWSNQPQHF. CDR3 sequence (DNA): TGTGCCACCAGCAGAGATCAGGGGTGGAGCAATCAGCCCCAGCATTTT.

V and J are TRBV15 and TRBJ2-4; no clear D. CDR1 LNHNV and CDR2 YYDKDF come from the germline V gene (reference sequence). This CDR3 has 17 amino acids. V lost 4 bases and J 0 bases, leaving 16 bases between the germline ends. The CDR3 loop reads CATSINPLFLAKNIQYF. CDR3 in DNA: TGTGCCACCAGCATAAACCCCCTATTCCTAGCCAAAAACATTCAGTACTTC.

The genes are TRBV9 and TRBJ1-1; no clear D. Trimming pared 0 bases from V and 2 bases from J, leaving 2 bases between. Germline CDR1 and CDR2: SGDLS and YYNGEE. The CDR3 is 12 residues long. CDR3 sequence (DNA): TGTGCCAGCAGCGTAGATAACACTGAAGCTTTCTTT. This encodes CASSVDNTEAFF. The full variable domain, rest sourced from reference TRBV9 and TRBJ1-1, is DSGVTQTPKHLITATGQRVTLRCSPRSGDLSVYWYQQSLDQGLQFLIQYYNGEERAKGNILERFSAQQFPDLHSELNLSSLELGDSALYFCASSVDNTEAFFGQGTRLTVV.

This clonotype was counted a few times. The chain uses TRBV5-1 and TRBJ2-7, with 7 bases aligning to TRBD1. Germline CDR1 SGHRS, CDR2 YFSETQ. CDR3 length: 15 residues. V dropped 0 bases and J dropped 5; count of bases not matched to a gene: 8. CDR3 coding DNA: TGCGCCAGCAGCTTGGGACAGGGTATTTTCCACGAGCAGTACTTC. It specifies CASSLGQGIFHEQYF.

The chain combines TRBV27 with TRBJ1-1, with a possible D match to TRBD1 (5 bases). The CDR3 length is 14 residues. The V and J ends lost 1 base and 7 bases respectively, with 13 bases between them. From germline, CDR1 is MNHEY and CDR2 SMNVEV (reference sequence). The CDR3 spells CASSLYLGGIEAFF. CDR3 DNA sequence: TGTGCCAGCAGTTTATACCTGGGGGGAATTGAAGCTTTCTTT.

This clonotype was found a few times. The chain employs TRBV10-3 and TRBJ2-3; D is perhaps TRBD1 or TRBD2 (5 bases each). Trimming took 3 bases from V and 6 from J, leaving 13 bases between them. This CDR3 has 14 amino acids. Per the germline V gene, CDR1 is ENHRY and CDR2 is SYGVKD. As DNA, the CDR3 is TGTGCCATCAGTGAAGAGGGGTGGGCTGATACGCAGTATTTT. Amino acid sequence: CAISEEGWADTQYF.

A few counts support this clonotype. Because the CDR3's place on the DNA is in doubt, the DNA is left out and the CDR3 is given as listed by TCRdb. The chain uses TRBV7-5 and TRBJ2-2; whether TRBD2, the table's D call, matches the DNA was not checked. TRBV7-5 is noted as a pseudogene. With termini counted, the CDR3 has 17 amino acids. The CDR3 reads CISVPEAYREDTGELFF.

This clonotype was counted a few times. V usage is TRBV12-3 or TRBV12-4 and J usage is TRBJ2-7, with D perhaps matching TRBD2 (5 bases). With 4 bases removed from V and 6 bases from J, the gap between germline ends came to 16 bases. CDR3 length: 14 amino acids. This CDR3 reads CASSSPLERGEQYF. CDR3 nucleotides: TGTGCCAGCAGTTCCCCACTAGAGCGAGGCGAGCAGTACTTC.

The chain is built from TRBV4-3 and TRBJ1-2, with TRBD1 matching 9 bases. J gave up 0 bases and V 5 bases, and 10 bases lay outside the gene matches. This CDR3 is built from 17 residues. CDR1 LGHNA and CDR2 YSLEER come from the germline V gene. This chain's CDR3 is CASSSPTGGESNYGYTF. The CDR3 bases are TGCGCCAGCAGCTCGCCGACAGGGGGGGAGTCTAACTATGGCTACACCTTC.

V gene TRBV10-3 combines with J gene TRBJ2-7; 7 bases match TRBD1. V gave up 10 bases and J gave up 1 base; unmatched junction bases: 7. Germline V gene lookup returns CDR1 ENHRY and CDR2 SYGVKD. The CDR3 contains 13 residues. The CDR3 spells CATDPQGSYEQYF. The CDR3 DNA follows: TGTGCCACCGACCCACAGGGGTCCTACGAGCAGTACTTC.

This clonotype was seen a handful of times. V is TRBV29-1 and J is TRBJ2-1; 8 nucleotides align to TRBD1. The CDR3 is 14 amino acids. CDR1 is SQVTM, CDR2 ANQGSEA, per germline. V shed 8 bases and J 2 bases; nucleotides not matched to a gene: 8. The CDR3 bases are TGCAGCCTCCCGGTACAGGGGGCCTACAATGAGCAGTTCTTC. Its translation: CSLPVQGAYNEQFF.

The chain carries TRBV2 and TRBJ2-1, with D perhaps TRBD1 or TRBD2 (5 bases each). CDR1 is SNHLY, CDR2 FYNNEI, per germline. V gave up 7 bases and J gave up 0 bases, with 19 bases separating them. The CDR3 runs 17 residues. CDR3 bases: TGTGCCAGCACGGGTCGAGGGACCCTTCTCTCCTACAATGAGCAGTTCTTC. This gives the protein CASTGRGTLLSYNEQFF.

The V call is TRBV7-9, the J call TRBJ2-7; 8 positions agree with TRBD2. V was clipped by 1 base and J by 3 bases; unmatched bases: 5. The CDR3 runs 15 residues. Germline-derived CDR1 and CDR2 are SEHNR and FQNEAQ (reference sequence). The CDR3 loop is CASSLVVSGDYEQYF. As DNA, the CDR3 is TGTGCCAGCAGCTTAGTTGTTAGCGGGGACTACGAGCAGTACTTC.

This clonotype was observed at least ten times. The chain has TRBV7-8 and TRBJ1-4; 8 bases map to TRBD1. The CDR3 is 20 amino acids. Per the germline V gene, CDR1 is SGHVS and CDR2 is FQNEAQ. With V trimmed by 5 bases and J by 2 bases, 19 bases remained unmatched. Here the CDR3 reads CASSPNRGWTGPRTNEKLFF. Written as DNA, the CDR3 is TGTGCCAGCAGCCCGAACAGGGGATGGACAGGGCCGAGGACTAATGAAAAACTGTTTTTT.